This entry lists 10 T cell receptor beta chains sequenced from one sample in a study of Ad26.COV2.S vaccination and SARS-CoV-2 variants. Treatment here: around 19 received Ad26.COV2.S at low or high dose, single or two shots; 5 received placebo; per-sample allocation not given. Sampling occurred on day 63 after the first vaccine or placebo injection. Sequencing was performed with immunoSEQ multiplex PCR; in TCRdb, only in-frame clones are kept and a portion is missing. The sample contains a few hundred thousand clones, approximately 91% of which appear only once. The sequencing here drew on peripheral blood, taken in a trial of Ad26.COV2.S vaccine versus placebo. These TCRs come from a person aged 18-60 years who received the Ad26.COV2.S COVID-19 vaccine or a placebo.

The chain joins TRBV7-2 to TRBJ1-5; no clear D gene. Germline CDR1 is SGHTA and CDR2 is FQGNSA. Deletions cut 3 bases from V and 1 base from J, with 10 bases between. The CDR3 covers 15 residues. The CDR3 region has the DNA TGTGCCAGCAGCTTGACCGGGAGCAGCAATCAGCCCCAGCATTTT. Amino acids: CASSLTGSSNQPQHF. Looking up the rest from reference TRBV7-2 and TRBJ1-5 gives the full variable domain: GAGVSQSPSNKVTEKGKDVELRCDPISGHTALYWYRQSLGQGLEFLIYFQGNSAPDKSGLPSDRFSAERTGGSVSTLTIQRTQQEDSAVYLCASSLTGSSNQPQHFGDGTRLSIL.

The chain carries TRBV28 and TRBJ1-5; D uncertain. Trimming cost V 4 bases and J 9 bases, with 10 bases left between them. This CDR3 is 12 amino acids long. Germline V gives CDR1 MDHEN, CDR2 SYDVKM. The CDR3 region has the DNA TGTGCCAGCAGTTCTAAGCCAAGGCCCCAGCATTTT. This codes for CASSSKPRPQHF.

The J gene is TRBJ2-7, the V gene TRBV16; D possibly corresponds to TRBD2 (6 bases). With 4 bases removed from V and 5 bases from J, the gap between germline ends came to 12 bases. The CDR3 has 13 amino acids. CDR1 and CDR2 (germline): KGHSY, FQNENV. CDR3 protein: CASSPRAGNEQYF. The CDR3 DNA reads TGTGCCAGCAGCCCACGGGCGGGAAACGAGCAGTACTTC.

This chain connects TRBV5-1 to TRBJ2-3; D uncertain. The CDR3 has 13 amino acids. With 6 bases removed from V and 0 bases from J, the gap between germline ends came to 8 bases. Per germline, CDR1 SGHRS and CDR2 YFSETQ. CDR3 amino acids: CASNGPSTDTQYF. The CDR3 DNA reads TGCGCCAGCAACGGTCCTAGCACAGATACGCAGTATTTT.

This chain joins TRBV28 and TRBJ2-2, with TRBD1 matching 8 bases. This CDR3 contains 14 residues. Germline trimming cut 8 bases from V and 4 bases from J; bases unmatched to any gene: 6. Germline CDR1 MDHEN, CDR2 SYDVKM. The CDR3: CASGKDRATGELFF. CDR3 in DNA: TGTGCCAGCGGGAAGGACAGGGCCACCGGGGAGCTGTTTTTT.

This clone was seen just once. The chain recombines TRBV5-1 with TRBJ2-2; D is perhaps TRBD2 (6 bases). CDR1 is SGHRS and CDR2 is YFSETQ in the germline V gene. The CDR3 is 16 amino acids. V shed 1 base and J shed 6 bases, with 16 bases lying between them. The CDR3 spells CASSLSRLGVPGELFF. The CDR3 nucleotides read TGCGCCAGCAGCTTGTCCCGACTAGGCGTTCCCGGGGAGCTGTTTTTT.

This chain uses TRBV6-1 with TRBJ2-2; D gene unclear. There are 13 residues in the CDR3. Trimming took off 3 bases at V and 7 bases at J, with 9 bases between the two ends. Germline V CDR1 and CDR2: MNHNS, SASEGT. In DNA form, the CDR3 reads TGTGCCAGCAGTGACCGGAAGGTCGGGGAGCTGTTTTTT. It codes for CASSDRKVGELFF.

This CDR3 is CASSPSPRTGGYNEQFF. CDR3 sequence (DNA): TGTGCCAGCAGCCCCTCTCCTCGGACAGGGGGCTACAATGAGCAGTTCTTC. The chain is built from TRBV7-8 and TRBJ2-1; 10 bases align to TRBD1. Germline CDR1 SGHVS, CDR2 FQNEAQ. Unmatched junction bases numbered 10, after V lost 5 bases and J lost 3 bases. CDR3 length: 17 residues.

This clone was seen once. The chain couples TRBV28 to TRBJ2-7; TRBD2 matches 10 bases. The V segment lost 1 base and the J segment 2 bases; nucleotides outside the gene matches: 2. Germline V gene data show CDR1 as MDHEN and CDR2 as SYDVKM. The CDR3 contains 15 residues. This CDR3 is CASSLYTSGTYEQYF. CDR3 nucleotides: TGTGCCAGCAGTTTATATACTAGCGGGACCTACGAGCAGTACTTC.

The chain recombines TRBV12-3 or TRBV12-4 with TRBJ1-1, with D uncertain. V shed 5 bases and J shed 0 bases, with 7 bases lying between them. The CDR3 is 13 residues long. The CDR3 here is CASSDNVNTEAFF. The DNA of the CDR3 is TGTGCCAGCAGTGACAACGTGAACACTGAAGCTTTCTTT.